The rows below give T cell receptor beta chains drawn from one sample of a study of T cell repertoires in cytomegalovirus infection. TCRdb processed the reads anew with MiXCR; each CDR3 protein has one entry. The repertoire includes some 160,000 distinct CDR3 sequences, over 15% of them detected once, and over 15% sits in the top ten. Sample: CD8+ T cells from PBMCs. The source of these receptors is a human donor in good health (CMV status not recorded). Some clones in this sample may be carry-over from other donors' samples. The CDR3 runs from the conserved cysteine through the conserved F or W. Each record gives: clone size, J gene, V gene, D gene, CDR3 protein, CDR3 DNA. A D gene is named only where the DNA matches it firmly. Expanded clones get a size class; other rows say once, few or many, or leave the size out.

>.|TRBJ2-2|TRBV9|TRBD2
CASSPSGGTGELFF
TGTGCCAGCAGCCCTAGCGGAGGGACCGGGGAGCTGTTTTTT
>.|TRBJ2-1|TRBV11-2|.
CASRVGYNEQFF
TGTGCCAGCAGAGTGGGCTACAATGAGCAGTTCTTC
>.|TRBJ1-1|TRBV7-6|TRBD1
CASSLAEIRTGFDAEAFF
TGTGCCAGCAGCTTAGCGGAAATTAGGACAGGGTTTGACGCTGAAGCTTTCTTT
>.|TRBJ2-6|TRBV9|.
CASSAQGRAGANVLTF
TGTGCCAGCAGCGCCCAGGGGCGGGCCGGGGCCAACGTCCTGACTTTC
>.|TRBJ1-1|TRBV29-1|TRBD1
CSVVGTAGRAFF
TGCAGCGTCGTCGGGACAGCAGGGCGGGCTTTCTTT
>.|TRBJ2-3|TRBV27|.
CASSPAEQGGSTDTQYF
TGTGCCAGCAGTCCGGCCGAACAGGGTGGGTCCACAGATACGCAGTATTTT
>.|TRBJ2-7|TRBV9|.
CASSVAEGTSYEQYF
TGTGCCAGCAGCGTAGCTGAGGGCACCTCCTACGAGCAGTACTTC
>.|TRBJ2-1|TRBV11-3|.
CASSPGGGEYNEQFF
TGTGCCAGCAGTCCCGGCGGGGGCGAATACAATGAGCAGTTCTTC
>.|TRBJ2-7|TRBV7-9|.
CASSSDPYEQYF
TGTGCCAGCAGCTCAGATCCCTACGAGCAGTACTTC
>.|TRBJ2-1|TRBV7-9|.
CASSPREGIIYEQFF
TGTGCCAGCAGCCCCAGAGAGGGGATCATCTATGAGCAGTTCTTC
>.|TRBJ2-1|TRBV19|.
CASSPMGGVTDEQFF
TGTGCCAGTTCCCCCATGGGCGGTGTTACCGATGAGCAGTTCTTC
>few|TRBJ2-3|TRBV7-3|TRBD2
CASSPLGGTDTQYF
TGTGCCAGCAGCCCCTTGGGAGGGACAGATACGCAGTATTTT
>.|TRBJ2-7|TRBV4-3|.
CASSQEDYPTYEQYF
TGCGCCAGCAGCCAAGAGGACTACCCGACCTACGAGCAGTACTTC
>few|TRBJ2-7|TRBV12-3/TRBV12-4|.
CASRSRGSYEQYF
TGTGCCAGCAGATCCCGGGGTTCCTACGAGCAGTACTTC
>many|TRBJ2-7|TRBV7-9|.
CASSTGQGIYEQYF
TGTGCCAGCAGCACCGGCCAGGGTATCTACGAGCAGTACTTC
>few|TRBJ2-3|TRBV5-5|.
CASSFRDPVTDTQYF
TGTGCCAGCAGCTTCCGGGACCCGGTCACAGATACGCAGTATTTT
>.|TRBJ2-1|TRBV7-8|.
CASSLYAGEEYNEQFF
TGTGCCAGCAGCTTATACGCTGGGGAGGAGTACAATGAGCAGTTCTTC
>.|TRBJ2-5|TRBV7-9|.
CASSGPGPEAETQYF
TGTGCCAGCAGCGGACCGGGTCCCGAGGCAGAGACCCAGTACTTC
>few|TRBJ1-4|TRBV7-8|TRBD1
CASSLKSTGGKLFF
TGTGCCAGCAGCTTGAAGTCGACAGGGGGAAAACTGTTTTTT
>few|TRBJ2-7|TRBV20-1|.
CSARAPPGPPYEQYF
TGCAGTGCTAGAGCCCCGCCGGGACCACCCTACGAGCAGTACTTC
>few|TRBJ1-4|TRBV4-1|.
CASSQEALNEKLFF
TGCGCCAGCAGCCAAGAGGCTCTTAATGAAAAACTGTTTTTT
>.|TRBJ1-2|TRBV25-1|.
CASTPWGRDGYTF
TGTGCCAGCACCCCTTGGGGCCGGGATGGCTACACCTTC
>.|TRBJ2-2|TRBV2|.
CASMNTGELFF
TGTGCCAGCATGAACACCGGGGAGCTGTTTTTT
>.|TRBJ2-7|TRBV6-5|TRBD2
CASSYSGLAGGYEQYF
TGTGCCAGCAGTTACTCCGGACTAGCGGGAGGCTACGAGCAGTACTTC
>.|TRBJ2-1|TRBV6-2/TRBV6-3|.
CASSYRDGSSYNEQFF
TGTGCCAGCAGTTACCGGGACGGAAGCTCCTACAATGAGCAGTTCTTC
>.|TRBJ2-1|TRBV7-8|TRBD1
CASSLSGTGSLNEQFF
TGTGCCAGCAGCCTATCCGGGACAGGATCTTTGAATGAGCAGTTCTTC
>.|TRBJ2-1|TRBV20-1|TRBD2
CSARVLEIAGNEQFF
TGCAGTGCTAGGGTCCTGGAGATAGCGGGTAATGAGCAGTTCTTC
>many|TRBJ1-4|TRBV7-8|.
CASSSTGRYEKLFF
TGTGCCAGCAGCTCGACTGGACGGTATGAAAAACTGTTTTTT
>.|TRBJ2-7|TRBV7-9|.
CASSLANYEQYF
TGTGCCAGCAGCCTTGCGAACTACGAGCAGTACTTC
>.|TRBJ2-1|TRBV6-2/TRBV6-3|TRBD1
CASSYAGGYNEQFF
TGTGCCAGCAGTTACGCAGGGGGCTACAATGAGCAGTTCTTC
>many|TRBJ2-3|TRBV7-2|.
CASSSTRDYLVDTQYF
TGTGCCAGCAGCTCAACCCGGGATTACCTCGTCGATACGCAGTATTTT
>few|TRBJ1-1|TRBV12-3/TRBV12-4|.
CASSWGKNTEAFF
TGTGCCAGCAGTTGGGGAAAGAACACTGAAGCTTTCTTT
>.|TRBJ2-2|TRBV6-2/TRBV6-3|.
CASSYSRGGELFF
TGTGCCAGCAGTTACTCGCGTGGCGGGGAGCTGTTTTTT
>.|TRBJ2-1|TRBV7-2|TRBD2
CASSFPGGRNEQFF
TGTGCCAGCAGCTTCCCGGGGGGGCGGAATGAGCAGTTCTTC
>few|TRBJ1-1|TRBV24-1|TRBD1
CATAPGTGTNTEAFF
TGTGCCACCGCACCCGGGACAGGGACCAACACTGAAGCTTTCTTT
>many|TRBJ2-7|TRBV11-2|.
CASSLEAAPSYEQYF
TGTGCCAGCAGCTTAGAGGCAGCGCCCAGCTACGAGCAGTACTTC
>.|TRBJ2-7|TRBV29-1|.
CSVEEQTSTYEQYF
TGCAGCGTTGAAGAGCAAACAAGCACCTACGAGCAGTACTTC
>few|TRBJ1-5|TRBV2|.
CTSSLRDYQPQHF
TGTACCAGCAGCCTGAGGGACTATCAGCCCCAGCATTTT
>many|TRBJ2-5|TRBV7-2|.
CASSLDSQETQYF
TGTGCCAGCAGCTTGGACAGCCAAGAGACCCAGTACTTC
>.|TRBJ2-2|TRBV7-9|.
CASSVDPPGGELFF
TGTGCCAGCAGCGTTGACCCCCCGGGCGGGGAGCTGTTTTTT
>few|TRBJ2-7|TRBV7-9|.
CASSARQAPYEQYF
TGTGCCAGCAGCGCAAGACAGGCGCCCTACGAGCAGTACTTC
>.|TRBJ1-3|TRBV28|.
CASTYLGGVHSGNTIYF
TGTGCCAGCACCTACTTGGGTGGGGTACACTCTGGAAACACCATATATTTT
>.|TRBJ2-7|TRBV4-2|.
CASGFSGTYSYEQYF
TGTGCCAGCGGGTTCTCCGGGACGTACTCCTACGAGCAGTACTTC
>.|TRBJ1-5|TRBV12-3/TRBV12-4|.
CASSTATGNQPQHF
TGTGCCAGCAGTACAGCGACAGGCAATCAGCCCCAGCATTTT
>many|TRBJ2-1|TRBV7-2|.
CASSLRHGGSSYNEQFF
TGTGCCAGCAGCTTACGACATGGGGGGAGCTCCTACAATGAGCAGTTCTTC